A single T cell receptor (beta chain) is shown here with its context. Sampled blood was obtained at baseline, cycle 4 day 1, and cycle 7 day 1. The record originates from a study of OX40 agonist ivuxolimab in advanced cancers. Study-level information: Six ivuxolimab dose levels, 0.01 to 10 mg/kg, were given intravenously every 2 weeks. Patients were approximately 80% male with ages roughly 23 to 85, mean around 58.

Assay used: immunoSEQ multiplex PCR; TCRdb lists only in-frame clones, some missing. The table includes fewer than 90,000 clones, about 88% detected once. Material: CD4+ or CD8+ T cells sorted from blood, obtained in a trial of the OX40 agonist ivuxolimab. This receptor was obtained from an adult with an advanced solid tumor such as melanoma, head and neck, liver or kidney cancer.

DNA for the CDR3: TGTGCCAGCAGCCCGGGGACAGCCCTCCGCCCTTCGTCCTACGAGCAGTACTTC. It yields the protein CASSPGTALRPSSYEQYF. The chain employs TRBV11-3 and TRBJ2-7; 7 nucleotides match TRBD1. The V and J ends lost 5 bases and 1 base, in that order; junction bases with no gene match: 17. This CDR3 comprises 18 residues. CDR1 SGHNT and CDR2 YENEEA come from the germline V gene. The full variable domain, in which reference TRBV11-3 and TRBJ2-7 provide the parts outside the CDR3, is EAGVVQSPRYKIIEKKQPVAFWCNPISGHNTLYWYLQNLGQGPELLIRYENEEAVDDSQLPKDRFSAERLKGVDSTLKIQPAELGDSAVYLCASSPGTALRPSSYEQYFGPGTRLTVT.